Listed below are T cell receptor beta chains from one sample, sequenced in a study of T cell responses to AZD1222 COVID-19 vaccine. Profiled with immunoSEQ multiplex PCR; TCRdb holds only in-frame clones, not every one. The data contain about 120,000 clones, more than 75% of them singletons. The sequencing used peripheral blood, collected on day 0 of AZD1222 vaccination. The receptors stem from an adult in good health. CDR3s leave out the opening cysteine and the closing phenylalanine or tryptophan.

v_gene	j_gene	CDR3aa
TRBV3-1/TRBV3-2	TRBJ2-3	ASSQEVSGVYTDTQY
TRBV2	TRBJ1-3	ASSDPTSGNTIY
TRBV7-8	TRBJ1-1	ASSLASLGTEAF
TRBV28	TRBJ2-7	ASSSFGMSYEQY
TRBV6-6	TRBJ1-2	ASITEGGYT
TRBV14	TRBJ2-5	ASSQYETQY
TRBV7-2	TRBJ2-7	ASSGTLPYEQY
TRBV28	TRBJ1-4	ASSTPGDPTEKLF
TRBV1	TRBJ2-7	TSSQGTTTYEQY
TRBV7-9	TRBJ2-3	ASSPGPYGDTQY
TRBV5-1	TRBJ2-7	ASSLEGQYEQY